The TCR beta chain described here comes from a study of early stage breast cancer tumors. Assay: immunoSEQ multiplex PCR; the TCRdb copy retains only in-frame clones and omits some. The table records tens of thousands of clones, roughly 70% of them present only once. The sequenced sample was blood. The sequence was collected from a person between 60 and 69 years old with breast cancer.

The CDR3 region has the DNA TGTGCCAGCAGCGTAGGCTCCGGTAATAGCGGGGAGAACACAGATACGCAGTATTTT. It yields the protein CASSVGSGNSGENTDTQYF. The gene calls are TRBV9 and TRBJ2-3; 8 bases match TRBD2. The germline V gene encodes CDR1 SGDLS and CDR2 YYNGEE. The V segment lost 0 bases and the J segment 2 bases; nucleotides outside the gene matches: 14. The CDR3 spans 19 residues.